This entry concerns a single T cell receptor (beta chain). These data come from a study of blood T cell repertoires in COVID-19. Original analysis: Amplified reference gene primers provided the basis for estimating nucleated cell counts. Generated by immunoSEQ multiplex PCR, the TCRdb table keeps only in-frame clones and is missing some. The DNA was the basis for D and trimming; V, J and clone size are from that table. Of around 230,000 clones in the sample, approximately 78% are singletons; the top ten hold approximately 8.7%. Recovered status applied to Cohort 3 donors who had two consecutive negative PCRs. It also applied to those with clearance or with symptom resolution. CDR3 length equals 15 residues. V was trimmed by 1 base and J by 3 bases, leaving 9 bases between them. The germline V gene encodes CDR1 SEHNR and CDR2 FQNEAQ (reference sequence).

The origin of this receptor is a man aged 35 to 55 who had recovered from COVID-19. V is TRBV7-9 and J is TRBJ1-4; no definite D call. The sequenced sample consisted of PBMCs or T cells enriched from blood (not recorded which). The CDR3 region is CASSLGKRSNEKLFF. CDR3 nucleotides: TGTGCCAGCAGCTTAGGAAAGAGGTCTAATGAAAAACTGTTTTTT.